These 7 T cell receptor beta chains originate from one sample sequenced in a study of blood T cells in healthy people across ages (dated by TCRdb to about 2015). Preparation of the library involved 5' RACE. Sequencing relied on an Illumina HiSeq 2500. A second PCR of roughly 6 to 11 cycles was performed with a sample-barcoded 5' primer and a J-beta primer mix. TCRdb ran its own pipeline on the public reads, namely fastp trimming at Q25 and MiXCR clone calling, and kept in-frame beta chains. Duplicate CDR3 protein sequences are folded into a single record with the most common DNA and genes. Within this sample are approximately 770,000 distinct CDR3 sequences, with 58% of them counted one time only. Together, the top ten hold 22% of the sample. Sequences were obtained from blood. The receptors were sampled from a man aged 30 to 45 in good health.

This chain links TRBV21-1 with TRBJ1-2; no DNA check was done on the table's D call, TRBD1. TRBV21-1 is a listed pseudogene. This CDR3 has 14 residues. The CDR3 DNA reads as TGTGCCAGCAGCAATACCGGGACAGGGCGTGGCTACACCTTC. Residues: CASSNTGTGRGYTF.

The rearrangement uses TRBV2 and TRBJ2-1; 7 bases are shared with TRBD2. Germline CDR1 and CDR2: SNHLY and FYNNEI. The CDR3 spans 13 residues. The V gene end was trimmed by 8 bases and the J gene end by 9 bases; junction bases not matched to a gene: 10. The CDR3 nucleotides read TGTGCCAGCGATACCTCCGGGGGGTTTGAGCAGTTCTTC. It is translated as CASDTSGGFEQFF. Full variable domain (outside the CDR3, taken from reference TRBV2 and TRBJ2-1): EPEVTQTPSHQVTQMGQEVILRCVPISNHLYFYWYRQILGQKVEFLVSFYNNEISEKSEIFDDQFSVERPDGSNFTLKIRSTKLEDSAMYFCASDTSGGFEQFFGPGTRLTVL.

This clonotype was detected only a few times. The J gene is TRBJ2-6, the V gene TRBV10-3; no clear D gene. Germline CDR1 ENHRY, CDR2 SYGVKD. This CDR3 comprises 17 residues. Deletions cut 2 bases from V and 1 base from J, with 12 bases between. CDR3 DNA: TGTGCCATCAGTGAGACAGTAAGTCGTTCTGGGGCCAACGTCCTGACTTTC. It encodes CAISETVSRSGANVLTF.

This clonotype has a handful of counts. The chain employs TRBV5-1 and TRBJ1-1; TRBD1 is a possible D gene (5 bases). The CDR3 runs to 14 residues. V was pared by 0 bases and J by 6 bases, with 12 bases between. Germline V gene lookup returns CDR1 SGHRS and CDR2 YFSETQ. CDR3 amino acids: CASSLEGRGAEAFF. The DNA for the CDR3 is TGCGCCAGCAGCTTGGAAGGGCGGGGGGCTGAAGCTTTCTTT.

This clonotype was seen just once. The chain carries TRBV5-1 and TRBJ2-3, with D possibly being TRBD1 (6 bases). Germline V gene lookup returns CDR1 SGHRS and CDR2 YFSETQ. This CDR3 comprises 15 residues. V shed 4 bases and J shed 2 bases, with 14 bases lying between them. In DNA, the CDR3 is TGCGCCAGCAGCCTATTCCGGGACACCACAGATACGCAGTATTTT. This sequence encodes CASSLFRDTTDTQYF.

The chain combines TRBV7-3 with TRBJ2-7, with 7 bases lining up with TRBD2. This CDR3 has 13 amino acids. The V segment lost 6 bases and the J segment 7 bases; nucleotides outside the gene matches: 9. Germline CDR1 is SGHTA and CDR2 is FQGTGA. The CDR3 sequence: CASRRDYLREQYF. The CDR3 nucleotides read TGTGCCAGCAGACGGGACTACCTCAGGGAGCAGTACTTC.

V gene TRBV6-5 combines with J gene TRBJ1-2; no reliable D call. Germline V gene lookup returns CDR1 MNHEY and CDR2 SVGAGI. This CDR3 region has 16 residues. V lost 0 bases, J lost 6 bases, and 17 bases lay in between. The CDR3 is CASSYSTGSWSHGYTF. The CDR3 DNA is TGTGCCAGCAGTTACTCGACGGGGTCTTGGAGCCATGGCTACACCTTC.